These 8 T cell receptor beta chains were all obtained from the same sample, sequenced in a study of T cell responses to AZD1222 COVID-19 vaccine. The table came from immunoSEQ multiplex PCR; TCRdb's copy has only in-frame clones and leaves some out. The top ten hold 1.4% to 1.5% of the sample, which has about 150,000 clones, 90% to 95% seen once. Sequencing used peripheral blood, obtained on day 0 of AZD1222 vaccination. Every receptor here comes from an adult in good health.

This chain links TRBV11-2 with TRBJ2-7, with TRBD2 identical over 8 bases. Germline V gives CDR1 SGHAT, CDR2 FQNNGV. With 5 bases clipped from V and 3 bases from J, the junction kept 9 bases outside the gene matches. The CDR3 covers 15 residues. The DNA for the CDR3 is TGTGCCAGCAGCCCCACGAGGAGCGGGAGCTACGAGCAGTACTTC. This translates into CASSPTRSGSYEQYF.

The J gene is TRBJ1-2, the V gene TRBV27; no clear D gene. Trimming pared 5 bases from V and 4 bases from J, leaving 14 bases between. Germline values: CDR1 MNHEY, CDR2 SMNVEV (reference sequence). CDR3 size: 14 residues. The CDR3 loop is CASSPLSRFYGYTF. The DNA for the CDR3 is TGTGCCAGCAGTCCTTTGTCCAGATTCTATGGCTACACCTTC.

The chain employs TRBV9 and TRBJ2-1, with D unresolved. The CDR3 length is 14 residues. Per the germline V gene, CDR1 is SGDLS and CDR2 is YYNGEE. V lost 3 bases and J lost 2, with 9 bases in between. The CDR3 nucleotides are TGTGCCAGCAGCGCAGGATCTACCTACAATGAGCAGTTCTTC. Its translation is CASSAGSTYNEQFF.

CDR3 nucleotides: TGTGCCAGCAGCCAAGTGGGGGGGATGCAGCCCCAGCATTTT. Its protein product is CASSQVGGMQPQHF. The rearrangement uses TRBV3-1 (or the pseudogene TRBV3-2) and TRBJ1-5, with D perhaps matching TRBD1 (5 bases). The length of the CDR3 is 14 residues. The V end was cut by 1 base, the J end by 7 bases, with 11 bases between. Per the germline V gene, CDR1 is LGHDT and CDR2 is YNNKEL (reference sequence).

This sequence joins TRBV5-3 and TRBJ2-3; D ambiguous. TRBV5-3 is flagged as an ORF with uncertain function. Trimming took off 2 bases at V and 6 bases at J, with 13 bases between the two ends. There are 14 residues in the CDR3. CDR3 in DNA: TGTGCCAGAAGCTTAATCCCCTGCGCGGATACGCAGTATTTT. Amino acids: CARSLIPCADTQYF.

The rearrangement joins TRBV9 to TRBJ1-1, with D perhaps matching TRBD1 (5 bases). CDR3 size: 15 residues. V lost 0 bases and J 2 bases, leaving 11 bases between the germline ends. Germline lookup yields CDR1 SGDLS and CDR2 YYNGEE. CDR3 nucleotide sequence: TGTGCCAGCAGCGTAGGCTGGGACGGAAACACTGAAGCTTTCTTT. Translating gives CASSVGWDGNTEAFF.

This chain connects TRBV13 to TRBJ2-5; 9 nucleotides agree with TRBD2. Germline values: CDR1 PRHDT, CDR2 FYEKMQ (reference sequence). The CDR3 covers 16 residues. Unmatched junction bases numbered 9, after V lost 4 bases and J lost 3 bases. The CDR3 DNA reads TGTGCCAGCAGCTCACTAGCGGGCTTGATTAAAGAGACCCAGTACTTC. It translates to CASSSLAGLIKETQYF.

The J gene is TRBJ2-2, the V gene TRBV27; 11 positions match TRBD1. Trimming at V came to 4 bases and at J to 1 base, leaving 2 bases not matched to a gene. The germline CDR1 and CDR2 sequences are MNHEY and SMNVEV (reference sequence). This CDR3 is built from 16 residues. As DNA, the CDR3 is TGTGCCAGCAGTTGGGGGACAGGGGGGAACACCGGGGAGCTGTTTTTT. Translating it yields CASSWGTGGNTGELFF.